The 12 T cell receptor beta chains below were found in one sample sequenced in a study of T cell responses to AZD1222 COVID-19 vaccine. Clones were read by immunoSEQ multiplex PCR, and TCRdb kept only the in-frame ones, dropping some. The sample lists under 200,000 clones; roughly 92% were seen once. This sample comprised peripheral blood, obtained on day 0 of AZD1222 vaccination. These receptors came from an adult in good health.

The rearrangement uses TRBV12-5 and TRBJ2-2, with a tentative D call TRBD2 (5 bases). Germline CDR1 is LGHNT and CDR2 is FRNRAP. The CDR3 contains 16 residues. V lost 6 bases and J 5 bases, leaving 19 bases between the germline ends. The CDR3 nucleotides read TGTGCTAGTGGATCATACTCCCGGGGTTTTACCGGGGAGCTGTTTTTT. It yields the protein CASGSYSRGFTGELFF. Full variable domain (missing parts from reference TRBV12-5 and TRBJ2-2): DARVTQTPRHKVTEMGQEVTMRCQPILGHNTVFWYRQTMMQGLELLAYFRNRAPLDDSGMPKDRFSAEMPDATLATLKIQPSEPRDSAVYFCASGSYSRGFTGELFFGEGSRLTVL.

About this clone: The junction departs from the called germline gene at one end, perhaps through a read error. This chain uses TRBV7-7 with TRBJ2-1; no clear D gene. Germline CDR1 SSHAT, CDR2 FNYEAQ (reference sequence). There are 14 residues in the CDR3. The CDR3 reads CASSLGNSLGEQFF. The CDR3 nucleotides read TGTGCTAGCAGCTTAGGTAATAGCTTGGGTGAGCAGTTCTTC.

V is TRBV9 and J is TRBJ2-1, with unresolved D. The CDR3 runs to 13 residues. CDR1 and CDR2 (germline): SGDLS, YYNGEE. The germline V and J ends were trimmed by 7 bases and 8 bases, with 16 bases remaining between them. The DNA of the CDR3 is TGTGCCAGCGGACGACAAGGGTTGGATGAGCAGTTCTTC. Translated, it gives CASGRQGLDEQFF.

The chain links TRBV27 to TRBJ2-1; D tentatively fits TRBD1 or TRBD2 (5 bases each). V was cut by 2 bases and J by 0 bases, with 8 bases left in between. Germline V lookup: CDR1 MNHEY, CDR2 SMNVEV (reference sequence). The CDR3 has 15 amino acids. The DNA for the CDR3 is TGTGCCAGCAGTTTAAGTGGGACCTCCTACAATGAGCAGTTCTTC. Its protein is CASSLSGTSYNEQFF.

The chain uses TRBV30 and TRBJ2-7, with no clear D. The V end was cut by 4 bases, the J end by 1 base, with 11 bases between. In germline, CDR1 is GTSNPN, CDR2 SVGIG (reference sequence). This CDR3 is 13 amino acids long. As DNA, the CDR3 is TGTGCCTGGACTCCCGGACGTTCCTACGAGCAGTACTTC. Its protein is CAWTPGRSYEQYF.

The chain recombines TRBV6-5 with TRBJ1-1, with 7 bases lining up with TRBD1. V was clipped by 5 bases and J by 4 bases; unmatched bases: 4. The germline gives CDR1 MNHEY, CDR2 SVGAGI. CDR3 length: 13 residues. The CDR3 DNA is TGTGCCAGCAGTACAGGGGACGGCACTGAAGCTTTCTTT. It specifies CASSTGDGTEAFF.

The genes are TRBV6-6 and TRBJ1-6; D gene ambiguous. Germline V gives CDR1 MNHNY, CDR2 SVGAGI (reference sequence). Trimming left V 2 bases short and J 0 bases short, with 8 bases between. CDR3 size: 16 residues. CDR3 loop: CASSYEVISYNSPLHF. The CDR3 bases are TGTGCCAGCAGTTACGAAGTGATCTCCTATAATTCACCCCTCCACTTT.

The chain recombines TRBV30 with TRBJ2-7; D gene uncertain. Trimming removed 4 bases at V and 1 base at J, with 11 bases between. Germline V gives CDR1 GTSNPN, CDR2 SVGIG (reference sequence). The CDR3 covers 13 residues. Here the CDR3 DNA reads TGTGCCTGGACCTCGCCCCCTTCCTACGAGCAGTACTTC. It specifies CAWTSPPSYEQYF.

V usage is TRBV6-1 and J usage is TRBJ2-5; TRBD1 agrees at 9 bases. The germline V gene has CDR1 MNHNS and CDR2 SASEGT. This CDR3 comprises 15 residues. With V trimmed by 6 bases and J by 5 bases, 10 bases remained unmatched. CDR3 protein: CASRTTGGARETQYF. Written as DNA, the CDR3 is TGTGCCAGCAGGACCACAGGGGGCGCGAGGGAGACCCAGTACTTC.

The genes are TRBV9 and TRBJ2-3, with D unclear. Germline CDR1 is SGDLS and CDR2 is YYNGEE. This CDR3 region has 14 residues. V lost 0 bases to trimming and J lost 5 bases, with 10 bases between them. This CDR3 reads CASSVAAEEDTQYF. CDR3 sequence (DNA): TGTGCCAGCAGCGTAGCCGCCGAGGAAGATACGCAGTATTTT.

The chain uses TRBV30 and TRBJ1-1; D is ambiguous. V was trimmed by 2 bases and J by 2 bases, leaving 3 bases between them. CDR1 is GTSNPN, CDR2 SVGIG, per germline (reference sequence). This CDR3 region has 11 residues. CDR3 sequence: CAWSRNTEAFF. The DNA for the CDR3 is TGTGCCTGGAGTAGAAACACTGAAGCTTTCTTT. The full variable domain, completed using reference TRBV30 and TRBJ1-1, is SQTIHQWPATLVQPVGSPLSLECTVEGTSNPNLYWYRQAAGRGLQLLFYSVGIGQISSEVPQNLSASRPQDRQFILSSKKLLLSDSGFYLCAWSRNTEAFFGQGTRLTVV.

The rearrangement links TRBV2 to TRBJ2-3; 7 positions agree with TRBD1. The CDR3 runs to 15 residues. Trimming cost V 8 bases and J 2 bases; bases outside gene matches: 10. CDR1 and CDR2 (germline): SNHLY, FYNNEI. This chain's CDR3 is CASAYRGLNTDTQYF. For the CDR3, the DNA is TGTGCCAGCGCCTACAGGGGCCTCAACACAGATACGCAGTATTTT.